This TCR beta chain was recorded in a study of response to subunit inactivated influenza vaccine. Study-level results: The authors offered the suggestion that each seasonal influenza vaccination recruits few new T cells.

One entry per CDR3 protein results from TCRdb running MiXCR on the RT-PCR reads. Seen here are hundreds of thousands of distinct CDR3 sequences, 21% observed once, and the top ten hold roughly 10%. To note about this clonotype: The target antigen is unknown. A much larger clone sits a single nucleotide away, making a read error possible.

This sequence originates from a man between 50 and 70 years old who received an inactivated influenza vaccine. Sequenced here: PBMCs from blood, sampled less than 22 months after vaccination.

This CDR3 is CANSLAGGQPQHF. The DNA of the CDR3 is TGTGCCAACAGCTTAGCGGGTGGCCAGCCCCAGCATTTT. This chain uses TRBV7-8 with TRBJ1-5, with unresolved D. Germline V CDR1 and CDR2: SGHVS, FQNEAQ. The CDR3 has 13 amino acids.